Reported below is one TCR beta chain. The target antigen is unknown. These data belong to a study of human T cells and chemical hapten exposure. Overall study context: The study traced per-sample TCR yield variation mainly to small differences in pooled library volumes.

The sample's time point: patch test 2, 6 weeks after DPC sensitization. This sample's treatment: therapeutic diphenylcyclopropenone sensitization with weekly scalp DPC. Donation of samples came from alopecia patients who were 18 to 70 years old and suitable for DPC. This CDR3 is built from 14 residues. Germline trimming cut 4 bases from V and 6 bases from J; bases unmatched to any gene: 6. Germline CDR1 SGDLS, CDR2 YYNGEE. One entry per CDR3 protein results from TCRdb running MiXCR on the RACE reads. The table includes tens of thousands of distinct CDR3 sequences, 9.5% to 11% detected once. Study observations and caveats: Relative to controls, expanded TCRs formed significantly more large CDR3 similarity clusters. Patch test scores rose with PT1 expanded TCR counts, a positive correlation.

This clonotype was sampled from a man aged 35 to 55 with alopecia areata. Some clones in this sample may be carry-over from other donors' samples. This material consisted of whole blood, taken in connection with sensitization to the hapten diphenylcyclopropenone (DPC). The chain links TRBV9 to TRBJ2-1, with TRBD2 matching over 8 bases. The CDR3 DNA reads TGTGCCAGCAGCCCGGGACTAGAGGGCAATGAGCAGTTCTTC. It encodes CASSPGLEGNEQFF. The full variable domain, with the rest looked up from reference TRBV9 and TRBJ2-1, is DSGVTQTPKHLITATGQRVTLRCSPRSGDLSVYWYQQSLDQGLQFLIQYYNGEERAKGNILERFSAQQFPDLHSELNLSSLELGDSALYFCASSPGLEGNEQFFGPGTRLTVL.